This T cell receptor beta chain originates from a study of blood T cell repertoires in COVID-19. Overall study: T cells, B-cell-depleted T cells, or PBMCs provided the cDNA or gDNA that served as material.

In the original analysis: From reference gene primer amplification, estimates of nucleated cell counts were derived. The assay was immunoSEQ multiplex PCR, and TCRdb's table has in-frame clones only and misses some. V and J calls and clone size come straight from that table; D and trimming were deduced from the DNA. The sample records about 94,000 clones, roughly 84% being singletons. The clonotype was recovered from a man aged 55 to 69 with acute or convalescent COVID-19. Material for sequencing was peripheral blood.

The CDR3 region has the DNA TGCGCCAGCAGCCAAGCGGGGGAATCACCCCTCCACTTT. As protein: CASSQAGESPLHF. V and J are TRBV4-1 and TRBJ1-6, with D maybe TRBD1 (5 bases). Trimming stripped 1 base from V and 10 bases from J, with 8 bases between. Germline V gives CDR1 MGHRA, CDR2 YSYEKL. The CDR3 totals 13 residues.